This T cell receptor (beta chain) was recovered during a study of blood T cell repertoires in COVID-19. Overall study context: The analysed material was cDNA or gDNA that came from T cells, B-cell-depleted T cells, or PBMCs.

Germline CDR1 LGHDT, CDR2 YNNKEL (reference sequence). The CDR3 length is 16 residues. The ends were cut back, 1 base at V and 1 base at J, with 12 bases in the middle. In the original processing: Amplifying reference gene primers gave estimates of nucleated cell counts. The protocol was immunoSEQ multiplex PCR, while the TCRdb copy is restricted to in-frame clones and leaves out a portion. V and J calls and clone size are as listed in that table; D and trimming were resolved from the DNA. The repertoire consists of approximately 90,000 clones, with 60% to 85% occurring once and the leading ten covering almost 50%.

Specimen: peripheral blood. This chain links TRBV3-1 (or the pseudogene TRBV3-2) with TRBJ2-3; D call uncertain. This TCR came from a human donor in a cohort sampled during active COVID-19. This CDR3 is CASSQGLAPGTDTQYF. DNA for the CDR3: TGTGCCAGCAGCCAAGGGCTGGCCCCAGGCACAGATACGCAGTATTTT.